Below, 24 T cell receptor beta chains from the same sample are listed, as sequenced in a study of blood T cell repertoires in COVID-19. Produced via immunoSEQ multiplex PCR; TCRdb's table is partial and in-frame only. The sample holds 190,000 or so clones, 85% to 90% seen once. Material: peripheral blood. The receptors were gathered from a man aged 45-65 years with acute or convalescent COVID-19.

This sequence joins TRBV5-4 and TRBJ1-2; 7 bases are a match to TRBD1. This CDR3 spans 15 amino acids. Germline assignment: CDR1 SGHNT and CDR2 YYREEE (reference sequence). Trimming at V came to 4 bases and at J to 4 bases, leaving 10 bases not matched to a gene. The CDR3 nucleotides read TGTGCCAGCAGCCCCGGGACAGAGCAGTCCTATGGCTACACCTTC. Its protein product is CASSPGTEQSYGYTF.

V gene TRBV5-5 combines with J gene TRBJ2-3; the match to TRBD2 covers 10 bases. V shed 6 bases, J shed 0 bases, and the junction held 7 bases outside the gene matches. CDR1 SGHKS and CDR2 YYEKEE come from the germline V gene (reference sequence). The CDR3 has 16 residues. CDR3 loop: CASNRAGGISTDTQYF. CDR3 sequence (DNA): TGTGCCAGCAACAGAGCGGGAGGGATCAGCACAGATACGCAGTATTTT.

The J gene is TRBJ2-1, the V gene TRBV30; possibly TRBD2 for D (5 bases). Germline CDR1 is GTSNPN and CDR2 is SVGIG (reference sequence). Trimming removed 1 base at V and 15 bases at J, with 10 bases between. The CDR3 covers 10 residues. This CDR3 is CAWSAPGLFF. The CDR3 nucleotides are TGTGCCTGGAGTGCACCAGGACTGTTCTTC.

This CDR3 reads CASRWIGGCPSNQPQHF. In nucleotides, the CDR3 is TGTGCAAGTCGCTGGATAGGGGGTTGCCCTTCCAATCAGCCCCAGCATTTT. The chain joins TRBV12-2 to TRBJ1-5; the D call of TRBD1 is as the table states it, not checked on the DNA. TRBV12-2 is shown as a pseudogene. The CDR3 runs 17 residues.

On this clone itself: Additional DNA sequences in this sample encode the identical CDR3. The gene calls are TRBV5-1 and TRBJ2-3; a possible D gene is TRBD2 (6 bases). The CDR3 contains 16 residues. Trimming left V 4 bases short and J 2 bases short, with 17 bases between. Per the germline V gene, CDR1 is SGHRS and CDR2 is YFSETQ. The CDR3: CASSLRAGGNTDTQYF. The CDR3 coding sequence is TGCGCCAGCAGCCTTCGGGCCGGCGGGAACACAGATACGCAGTATTTT.

The CDR3 here is CASIIGGQGGGYTF. The CDR3 bases are TGTGCCAGCATAATAGGGGGCCAAGGGGGTGGCTACACCTTC. The rearrangement links TRBV6-5 to TRBJ1-2, with 7 bases lining up with TRBD1. Looked up from germline, CDR1 is MNHEY and CDR2 is SVGAGI. This CDR3 region has 14 residues. Unmatched junction bases numbered 12, after V lost 7 bases and J lost 7 bases.

The CDR3 DNA reads as TGTGCCAGCAGCGCCGGGACAGGGATCCCCGGGGAGCTGTTTTTT. Encoded protein: CASSAGTGIPGELFF. The J gene is TRBJ2-2, the V gene TRBV9; 9 positions match TRBD1. The CDR3 runs 15 residues. CDR1 and CDR2 (germline): SGDLS, YYNGEE. The junction had 6 bases not matched to a gene; V was cut back by 3 bases and J by 6 bases.

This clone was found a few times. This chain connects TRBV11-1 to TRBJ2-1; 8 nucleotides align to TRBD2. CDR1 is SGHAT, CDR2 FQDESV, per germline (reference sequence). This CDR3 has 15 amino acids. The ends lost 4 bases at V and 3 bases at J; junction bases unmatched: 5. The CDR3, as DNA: TGTGCCAGCAGCTCCGCCGGGACTAGCTACAATGAGCAGTTCTTC. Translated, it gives CASSSAGTSYNEQFF.

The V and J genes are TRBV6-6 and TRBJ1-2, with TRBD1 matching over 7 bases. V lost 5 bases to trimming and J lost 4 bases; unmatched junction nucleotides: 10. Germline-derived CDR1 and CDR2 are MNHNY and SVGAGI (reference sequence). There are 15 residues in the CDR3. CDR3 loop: CASSLRQGGGYGYTF. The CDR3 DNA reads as TGTGCCAGCAGTCTTCGACAGGGAGGTGGCTATGGCTACACCTTC.

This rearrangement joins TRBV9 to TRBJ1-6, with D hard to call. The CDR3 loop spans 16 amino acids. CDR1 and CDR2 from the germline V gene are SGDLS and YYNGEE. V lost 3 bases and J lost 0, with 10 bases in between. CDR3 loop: CASSDEWSSYNSPLHF. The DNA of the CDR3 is TGTGCCAGCAGCGACGAGTGGAGCTCCTATAATTCACCCCTCCACTTT.

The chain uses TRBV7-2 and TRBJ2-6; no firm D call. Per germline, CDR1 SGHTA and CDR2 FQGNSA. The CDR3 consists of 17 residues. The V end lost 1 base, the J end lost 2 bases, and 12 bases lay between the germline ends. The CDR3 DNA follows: TGTGCCAGCAGCTTAGTCTTTCGGAGTGCTGGGGCCAACGTCCTGACTTTC. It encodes CASSLVFRSAGANVLTF.

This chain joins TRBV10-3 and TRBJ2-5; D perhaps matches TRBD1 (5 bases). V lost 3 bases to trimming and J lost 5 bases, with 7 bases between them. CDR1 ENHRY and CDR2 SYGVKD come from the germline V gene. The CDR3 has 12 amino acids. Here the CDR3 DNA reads TGTGCCATCAGTGAAGGGGTGGAGACCCAGTACTTC. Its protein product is CAISEGVETQYF.

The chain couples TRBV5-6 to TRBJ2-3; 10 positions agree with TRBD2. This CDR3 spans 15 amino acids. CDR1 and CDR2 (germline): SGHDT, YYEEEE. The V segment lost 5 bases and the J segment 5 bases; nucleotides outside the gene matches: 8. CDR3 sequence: CASRLAGASGDTQYF. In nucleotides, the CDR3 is TGTGCCAGCAGGCTAGCGGGAGCGTCTGGAGATACGCAGTATTTT.

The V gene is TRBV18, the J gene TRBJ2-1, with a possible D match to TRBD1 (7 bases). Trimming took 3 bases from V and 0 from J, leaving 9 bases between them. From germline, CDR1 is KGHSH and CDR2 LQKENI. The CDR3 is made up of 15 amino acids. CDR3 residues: CASSPQGGSYNEQFF. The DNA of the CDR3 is TGTGCCAGCTCACCTCAGGGGGGCTCCTACAATGAGCAGTTCTTC.

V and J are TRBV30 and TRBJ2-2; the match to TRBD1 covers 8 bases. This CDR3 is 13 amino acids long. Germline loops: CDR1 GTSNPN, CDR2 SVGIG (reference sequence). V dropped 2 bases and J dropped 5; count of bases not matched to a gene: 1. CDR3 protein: CAWSRTGTGELFF. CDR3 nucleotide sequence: TGTGCCTGGAGTCGGACAGGGACCGGGGAGCTGTTTTTT.

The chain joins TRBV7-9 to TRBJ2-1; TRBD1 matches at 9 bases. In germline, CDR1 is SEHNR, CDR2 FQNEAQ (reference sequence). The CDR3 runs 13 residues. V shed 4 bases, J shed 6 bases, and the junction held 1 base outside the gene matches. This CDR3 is CASSSTGGNEQFF. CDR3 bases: TGTGCCAGCAGCTCGACAGGGGGCAATGAGCAGTTCTTC.

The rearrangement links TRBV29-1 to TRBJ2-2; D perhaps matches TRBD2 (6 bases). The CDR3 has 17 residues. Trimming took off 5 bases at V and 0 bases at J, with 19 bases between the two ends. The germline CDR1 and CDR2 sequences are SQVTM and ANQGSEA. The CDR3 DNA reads TGCAGCGTTTACGGCGGGCTGCGGGGTTCGAACACCGGGGAGCTGTTTTTT. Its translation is CSVYGGLRGSNTGELFF.

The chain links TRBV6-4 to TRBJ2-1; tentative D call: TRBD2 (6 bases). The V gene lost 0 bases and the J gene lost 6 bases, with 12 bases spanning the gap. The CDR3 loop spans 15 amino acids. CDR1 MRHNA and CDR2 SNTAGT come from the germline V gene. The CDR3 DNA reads TGTGCCAGCAGTGACTCAACGGGAGTGAGCAATGAGCAGTTCTTC. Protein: CASSDSTGVSNEQFF.

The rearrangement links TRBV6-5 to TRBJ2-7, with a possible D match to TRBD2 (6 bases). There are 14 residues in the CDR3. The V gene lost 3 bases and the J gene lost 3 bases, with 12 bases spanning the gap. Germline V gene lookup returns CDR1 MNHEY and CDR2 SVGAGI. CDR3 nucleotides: TGTGCCAGCAGTTATTCCGGGGGAAACTACGAGCAGTACTTC. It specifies CASSYSGGNYEQYF.

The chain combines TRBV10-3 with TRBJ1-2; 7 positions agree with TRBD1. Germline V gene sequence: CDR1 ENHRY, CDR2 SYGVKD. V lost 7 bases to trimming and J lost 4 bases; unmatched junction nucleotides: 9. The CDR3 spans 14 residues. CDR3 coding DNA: TGTGCCATCAATTCACAGGGGCCATTCTATGGCTACACCTTC. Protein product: CAINSQGPFYGYTF.

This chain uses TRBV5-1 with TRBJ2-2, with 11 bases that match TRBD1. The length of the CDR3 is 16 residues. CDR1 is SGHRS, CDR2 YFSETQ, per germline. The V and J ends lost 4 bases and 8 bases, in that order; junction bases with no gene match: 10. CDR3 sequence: CASSQSGQGALGELFF. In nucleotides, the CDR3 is TGCGCCAGCAGCCAATCCGGACAGGGGGCTTTAGGGGAGCTGTTTTTT. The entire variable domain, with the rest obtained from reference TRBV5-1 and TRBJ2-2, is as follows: KAGVTQTPRYLIKTRGQQVTLSCSPISGHRSVSWYQQTPGQGLQFLFEYFSETQRNKGNFPGRFSGRQFSNSRSEMNVSTLELGDSALYLCASSQSGQGALGELFFGEGSRLTVL.

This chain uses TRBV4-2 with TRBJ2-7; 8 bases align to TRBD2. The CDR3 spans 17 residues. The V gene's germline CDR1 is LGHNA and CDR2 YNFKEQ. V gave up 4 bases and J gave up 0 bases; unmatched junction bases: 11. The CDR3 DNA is TGTGCCAGCAGCCGAGGACTAGCTGAAAGGAGCTCCTACGAGCAGTACTTC. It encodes CASSRGLAERSSYEQYF.

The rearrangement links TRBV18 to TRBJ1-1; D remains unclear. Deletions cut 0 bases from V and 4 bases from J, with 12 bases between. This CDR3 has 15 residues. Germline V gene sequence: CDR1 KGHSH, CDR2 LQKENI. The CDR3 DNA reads TGTGCCAGCTCACCACCGTCGGGGTCAAGCACTGAAGCTTTCTTT. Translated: CASSPPSGSSTEAFF.

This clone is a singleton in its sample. Here the CDR3 DNA reads TGTGCCAGCAGCTTTGCGGAGACAGGAAGAACTGAAGCTTTCTTT. Translation: CASSFAETGRTEAFF. V usage is TRBV7-9 and J usage is TRBJ1-1; D might be TRBD1 (6 bases). Germline CDR1 and CDR2: SEHNR and FQNEAQ (reference sequence). The CDR3 has 15 residues. The ends were cut back, 3 bases at V and 5 bases at J, with 16 bases in the middle.